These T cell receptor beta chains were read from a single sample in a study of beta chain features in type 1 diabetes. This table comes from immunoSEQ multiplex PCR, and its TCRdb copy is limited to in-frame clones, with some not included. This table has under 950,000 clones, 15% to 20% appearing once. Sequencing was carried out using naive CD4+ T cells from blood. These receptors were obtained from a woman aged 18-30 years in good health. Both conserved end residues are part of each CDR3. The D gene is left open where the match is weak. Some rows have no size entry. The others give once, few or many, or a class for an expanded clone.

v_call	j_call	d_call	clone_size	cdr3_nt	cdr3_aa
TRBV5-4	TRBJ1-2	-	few	TGTGCCAGCAGCTTCGGCCAACAGGGTTCCTATGGCTACACCTTC	CASSFGQQGSYGYTF
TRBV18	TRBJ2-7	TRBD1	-	TGTGCCAGCTCAACATCCGGGACAGGGGGATACGAGCAGTACTTC	CASSTSGTGGYEQYF
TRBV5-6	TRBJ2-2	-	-	TGTGCCAGCAGCCCGGAGTGGGGACGAACCGGGGAGCTGTTTTTT	CASSPEWGRTGELFF
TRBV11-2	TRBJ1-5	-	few	TGTGCCAGCAGCTTAAGACCGACTAATCAGCCCCAGCATTTT	CASSLRPTNQPQHF
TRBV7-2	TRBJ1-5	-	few	TGTGCCAGCAGCTTAGGAGGCGCGACAGCCGCGAATCAGCCCCAGCATTTT	CASSLGGATAANQPQHF
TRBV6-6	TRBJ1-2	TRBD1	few	TGTGCCAGCATCACCCGCGGGGGACAGGGGGGCTACACCTTC	CASITRGGQGGYTF
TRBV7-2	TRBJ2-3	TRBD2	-	TGTGCCAGCAGCCGGCGTAGCGGGAGTCGGGTAGATACGCAGTATTTT	CASSRRSGSRVDTQYF
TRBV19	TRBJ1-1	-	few	TGTGCCAGTAGTATTTACCAGGAAGCTTTCTTT	CASSIYQEAFF
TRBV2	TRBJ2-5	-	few	TGTGCCAGCATCGGGACGGTGGGGTCGACCCAGTACTTC	CASIGTVGSTQYF
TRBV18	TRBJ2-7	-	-	TGTGCCAGCTCACCTAGCGAGGACTACGAGCAGTACTTC	CASSPSEDYEQYF
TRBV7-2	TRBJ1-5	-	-	TGTGCCAGCAGCTTATCGTCAGGGGGCAATCAGCCCCAGCATTTT	CASSLSSGGNQPQHF
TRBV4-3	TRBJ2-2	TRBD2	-	TGCGCCAGCAGCCAAGACCGATCGACTAGCGGCACCGGGGAGCTGTTTTTT	CASSQDRSTSGTGELFF
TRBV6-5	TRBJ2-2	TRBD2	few	TGTGCCAGCAGTTGGACGGGACTAGTCAACACCGGGGAGCTGTTTTTT	CASSWTGLVNTGELFF
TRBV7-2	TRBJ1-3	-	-	TGTGCCAGCGCGACAGACTCTGGAAACACCATATATTTT	CASATDSGNTIYF
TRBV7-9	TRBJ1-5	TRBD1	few	TGTGCCAGCAGCCGTCGCACAGGGGGCAACGGCAATCAGCCCCAGCATTTT	CASSRRTGGNGNQPQHF
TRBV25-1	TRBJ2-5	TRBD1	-	TGTGCCAGCAGTGAATTCCAGGGGGCCACCCAGTACTTC	CASSEFQGATQYF